This entry features one TCR beta chain sequence. This sample is drawn from a study of blood T cell repertoires in COVID-19. Across the whole study: COVID-19 samples from acute and convalescent phases originated in the United States, Italy and Spain.

V was clipped by 1 base and J by 0 bases; unmatched bases: 5. The CDR3 extends over 16 amino acids. Germline assignment: CDR1 SNHLY and CDR2 FYNNEI. Clones were read by immunoSEQ multiplex PCR, and TCRdb kept only the in-frame ones, dropping some. The table records 270,000 or so clones, around 86% of them present only once. The origin of this receptor is a middle-aged man with active or convalescent COVID-19. The sequenced material came from peripheral blood. The rearrangement links TRBV2 to TRBJ1-1, with 7 bases matching TRBD1. The CDR3 DNA is TGTGCCAGCAGTGAAGGCACAGGGGTTATGAACACTGAAGCTTTCTTT. It yields the protein CASSEGTGVMNTEAFF.